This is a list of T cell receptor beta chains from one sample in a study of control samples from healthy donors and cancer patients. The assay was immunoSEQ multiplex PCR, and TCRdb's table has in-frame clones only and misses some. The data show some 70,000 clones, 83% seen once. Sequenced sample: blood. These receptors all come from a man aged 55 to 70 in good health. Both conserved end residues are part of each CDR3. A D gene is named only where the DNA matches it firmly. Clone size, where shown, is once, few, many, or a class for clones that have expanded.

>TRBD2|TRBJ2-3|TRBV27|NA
CASSNSLAGSSDTQYF
TGTGCCAGCAGTAACTCACTAGCGGGGTCATCAGATACGCAGTATTTT
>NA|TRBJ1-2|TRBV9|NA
CASSVAGASGPPNYGYTF
TGTGCCAGCAGCGTAGCTGGGGCGTCAGGGCCTCCGAACTATGGCTACACCTTC
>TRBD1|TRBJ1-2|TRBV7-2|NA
CASSPQGGLGYGYTF
TGTGCCAGCAGCCCGCAGGGGGGGCTAGGATATGGCTACACCTTC
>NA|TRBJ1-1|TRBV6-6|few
CASSRDRMVEAFF
TGTGCCAGCAGTCGGGACCGAATGGTAGAAGCTTTCTTT
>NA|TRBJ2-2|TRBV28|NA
CASSSPGRGLGELFF
TGTGCCAGCAGTTCGCCTGGGAGGGGGCTCGGGGAGCTGTTTTTT
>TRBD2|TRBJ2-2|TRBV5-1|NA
CASSFTTSGRKDTGELFF
TGCGCCAGCAGCTTTACGACTAGCGGGAGAAAGGACACCGGGGAGCTGTTTTTT
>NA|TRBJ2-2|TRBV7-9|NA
CASSLVARDTGELFF
TGTGCCAGCAGCTTAGTTGCGAGGGACACCGGGGAGCTGTTTTTT
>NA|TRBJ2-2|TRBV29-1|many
CSVAGQPTGELFF
TGCAGCGTCGCGGGACAGCCCACCGGGGAGCTGTTTTTT
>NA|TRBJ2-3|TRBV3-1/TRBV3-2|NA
CASSHHGPSDTQYF
TGTGCCAGCAGCCACCACGGCCCCTCGGATACGCAGTATTTT
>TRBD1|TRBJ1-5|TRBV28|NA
CAMILLAGGGFYSNQPQHF
TGTGCCATGATTTTATTGGCAGGGGGGGGTTTTTATAGCAATCAGCCCCAGCATTTT
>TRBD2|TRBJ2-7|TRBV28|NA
CASSPRLAGVFYEQYF
TGTGCCAGCAGTCCGCGACTAGCGGGAGTCTTCTACGAGCAGTACTTC
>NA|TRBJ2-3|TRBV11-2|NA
CASSLARDTQYF
TGTGCCAGCAGCTTAGCTCGGGATACGCAGTATTTT
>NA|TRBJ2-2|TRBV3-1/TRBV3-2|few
CASSPFRATRVLTGELFF
TGTGCCAGCAGCCCATTCCGGGCGACGAGGGTGCTCACCGGGGAGCTGTTTTTT
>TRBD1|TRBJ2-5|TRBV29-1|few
CSVYDDRGETQYF
TGCAGCGTATACGATGACAGGGGAGAGACCCAGTACTTC
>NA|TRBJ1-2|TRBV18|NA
CASSPRAGESYGYTF
TGTGCCAGCTCACCTCGGGCAGGGGAATCCTATGGCTACACCTTC
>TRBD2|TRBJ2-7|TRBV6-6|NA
CASSSRSSGRVHEQYF
TGTGCCAGCAGTAGTCGTAGTAGCGGGAGGGTCCACGAGCAGTACTTC
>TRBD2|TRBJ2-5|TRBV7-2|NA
CASSPREGRQETQYF
TGTGCCAGCAGCCCACGGGAGGGGCGCCAAGAGACCCAGTACTTC
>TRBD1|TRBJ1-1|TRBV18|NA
CASSRILQGAATEAFF
TGTGCCAGCTCACGAATCCTCCAGGGGGCGGCAACTGAAGCTTTCTTT
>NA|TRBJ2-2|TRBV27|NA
CASARKAPNAGELFF
TGTGCCAGCGCTCGTAAGGCCCCCAACGCCGGGGAGCTGTTTTTT
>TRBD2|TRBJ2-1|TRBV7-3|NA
CASSLTSLAGNEQFF
TGTGCCAGCAGCTTAACGAGTCTAGCGGGAAACGAGCAGTTCTTC
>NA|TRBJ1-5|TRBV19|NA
CASSFLRDQPQHF
TGTGCCAGTAGTTTCCTACGGGACCAGCCCCAGCATTTT
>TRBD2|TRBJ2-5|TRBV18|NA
CASSLAGGPETQYF
TGTGCCAGCTCACTAGCGGGAGGGCCGGAGACCCAGTACTTC
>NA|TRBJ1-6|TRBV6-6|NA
CASSQVERLNSPLHF
TGTGCCAGCAGTCAGGTGGAGAGGCTTAATTCACCCCTCCACTTT
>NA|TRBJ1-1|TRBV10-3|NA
CAISEPNRVTEAFF
TGTGCCATCAGTGAACCTAACAGGGTCACTGAAGCTTTCTTT
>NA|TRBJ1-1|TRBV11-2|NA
CASSTRTDTLGTEAFF
TGTGCCAGCAGCACCCGAACCGACACCTTGGGGACTGAAGCTTTCTTT
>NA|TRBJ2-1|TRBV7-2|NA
CASIRGPPYNEQFF
TGTGCCAGCATTAGGGGACCCCCCTACAATGAGCAGTTCTTC
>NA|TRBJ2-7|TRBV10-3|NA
CAISESGGGSSYEQYF
TGTGCCATCAGTGAGTCCGGAGGAGGCAGTTCCTACGAGCAGTACTTC
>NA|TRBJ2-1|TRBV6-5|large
CASSFGEPVSYNEQFF
TGTGCCAGCAGTTTCGGGGAGCCCGTATCCTACAATGAGCAGTTCTTC
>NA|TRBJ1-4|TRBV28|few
CASSSPTEKLFF
TGTGCCAGCAGTTCTCCGACCGAAAAACTGTTTTTT
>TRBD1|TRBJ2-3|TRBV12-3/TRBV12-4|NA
CASRGDSDTQYF
TGTGCCAGCAGGGGGGACAGTGATACGCAGTATTTT
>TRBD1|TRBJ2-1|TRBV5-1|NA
CASSLSGDRNYNEQFF
TGCGCCAGCAGCTTGAGTGGGGACAGGAACTACAATGAGCAGTTCTTC
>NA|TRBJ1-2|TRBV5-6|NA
CASSLVAGAGYTF
TGTGCCAGCAGCTTGGTGGCAGGGGCTGGCTACACCTTC
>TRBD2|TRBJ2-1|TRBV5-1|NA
CASSSSNSGRMNEQFF
TGCGCCAGCAGCTCCAGTAATAGCGGGAGGATGAATGAGCAGTTCTTC
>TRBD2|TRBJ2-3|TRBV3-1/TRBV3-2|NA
CASSQASGYTDTQYF
TGTGCCAGCAGCCAAGCTAGCGGGTACACAGATACGCAGTATTTT
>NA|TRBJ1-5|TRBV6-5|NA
CASSRASGNQPQHF
TGTGCCAGCAGCCGAGCCTCGGGCAATCAGCCCCAGCATTTT
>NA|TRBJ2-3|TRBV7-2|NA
CASSLAGGPGTDTQYF
TGTGCCAGCAGCTTAGCCGGCGGCCCTGGCACAGATACGCAGTATTTT
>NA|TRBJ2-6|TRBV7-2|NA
CASSSQGLLSGANVLTF
TGTGCCAGCAGCTCCCAGGGCCTTCTCTCTGGGGCCAACGTCCTGACTTTC
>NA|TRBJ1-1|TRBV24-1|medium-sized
CATSLGGPGTEAFF
TGTGCCACCAGTCTAGGGGGACCGGGCACTGAAGCTTTCTTT
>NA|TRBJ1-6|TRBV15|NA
CATSRDVRDSPLHF
TGTGCCACCAGCAGAGATGTTAGGGATTCACCCCTCCACTTT
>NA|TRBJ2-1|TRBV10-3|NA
CAISEGERLYNEQFF
TGTGCCATCAGCGAAGGTGAGCGTCTCTACAATGAGCAGTTCTTC
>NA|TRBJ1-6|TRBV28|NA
CASSLPRARGSPLHF
TGTGCCAGCAGTTTACCGAGGGCTAGAGGTTCACCCCTCCACTTT
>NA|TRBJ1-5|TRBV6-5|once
CASSYDRGQPQHF
TGTGCCAGCAGTTACGATCGGGGTCAGCCCCAGCATTTT
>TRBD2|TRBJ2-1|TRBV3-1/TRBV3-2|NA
CASSPAPSGRIGEQFF
TGTGCCAGCAGCCCCGCTCCTAGCGGGAGAATTGGTGAGCAGTTCTTC
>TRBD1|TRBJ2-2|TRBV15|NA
CATSRDAGDRAGGELFF
TGTGCCACCAGCAGAGATGCGGGTGACAGGGCGGGCGGGGAGCTGTTTTTT
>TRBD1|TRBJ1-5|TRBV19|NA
CATATGGGTGYQPQHF
TGTGCCACCGCAACCGGTGGGGGGACAGGGTATCAGCCCCAGCATTTT
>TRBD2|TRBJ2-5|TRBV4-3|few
CASSAQTSGRAQETQYF
TGCGCCAGCAGCGCCCAGACTAGCGGGAGGGCCCAAGAGACCCAGTACTTC
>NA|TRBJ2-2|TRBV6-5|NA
CASSRALANTGELFF
TGTGCCAGCAGTAGGGCGCTAGCGAACACCGGGGAGCTGTTTTTT
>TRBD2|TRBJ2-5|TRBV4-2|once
CASSQDLTSGSMETQYF
TGTGCCAGCAGCCAAGATTTAACTAGCGGGAGTATGGAGACCCAGTACTTC
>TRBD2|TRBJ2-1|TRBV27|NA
CASSKLAGGLLDEQFF
TGTGCCAGCAGTAAATTAGCGGGAGGGCTTTTGGATGAGCAGTTCTTC
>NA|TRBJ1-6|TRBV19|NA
CASSIVVGNSPLHF
TGTGCCAGTAGTATAGTCGTCGGGAATTCACCCCTCCACTTT
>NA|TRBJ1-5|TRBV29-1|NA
CSVGVSNQPQHF
TGCAGCGTTGGGGTTTCCAATCAGCCCCAGCATTTT
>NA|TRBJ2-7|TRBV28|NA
CASSLLGGGYEQYF
TGTGCCAGCAGTTTACTAGGTGGGGGCTACGAGCAGTACTTC
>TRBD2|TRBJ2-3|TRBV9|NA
CASSVGEPGLATDTQYF
TGTGCCAGCAGCGTAGGAGAGCCGGGACTAGCGACAGATACGCAGTATTTT
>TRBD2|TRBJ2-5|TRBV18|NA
CASSPQGLAQEAQYF
TGTGCCAGCTCACCACAGGGACTAGCTCAGGAGGCCCAGTACTTC
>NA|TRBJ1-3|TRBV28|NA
CASSPGAGRGNTIYF
TGTGCCAGCAGTCCAGGGGCGGGACGTGGAAACACCATATATTTT